This is a list of T cell receptor beta chains from one sample in a study of cytomegalovirus exposure and HLA in healthy donors. Only in-frame clones appear in the TCRdb table, and some are missing; sequencing was by immunoSEQ multiplex PCR. The profile shows approximately 110,000 clones, 74% of them singletons. The sequenced material came from PBMCs. The receptors were gathered from a woman in her fifties or sixties in good health and CMV-seropositive. Each CDR3 is given with its conserved first and last residue. A D gene is named only where the DNA matches it firmly. Part of the rows lack a size; the others show once, few, many or a class for expanded clones.

d_gene | abundance | j_gene | v_gene | CDR3nt | CDR3aa
- | few | TRBJ1-1 | TRBV2 | TGTGCCAGCAGTGTTGACAGATTTTACACTGAAGCTTTCTTT | CASSVDRFYTEAFF
- | - | TRBJ2-7 | TRBV10-3 | TGTGCCATCAGTGAGATTGAGGGTCTAGGCTACGAGCAGTACTTC | CAISEIEGLGYEQYF
- | - | TRBJ1-5 | TRBV28 | TGTGCCAGCAGTTTAGGCAGGGGACATAGCAATCAGCCCCAGCATTTT | CASSLGRGHSNQPQHF
TRBD1 | - | TRBJ2-5 | TRBV5-1 | TGCGCCAGCAGCTCGGACAGGACTGAGACCCAGTACTTC | CASSSDRTETQYF
- | - | TRBJ1-5 | TRBV7-2 | TGTGCCAGCAGCTCACAATTAAATCAGCCCCAGCATTTT | CASSSQLNQPQHF
- | - | TRBJ1-3 | TRBV11-3 | TGTGCCAGCAGCTTAGAGGGCAGGCTCTCTGGAAACACCATATATTTT | CASSLEGRLSGNTIYF
- | - | TRBJ2-5 | TRBV7-2 | TGTGCCAGCAGCTTAGTCCTAGCCCGACAAGAGACCCAGTACTTC | CASSLVLARQETQYF
- | - | TRBJ1-2 | TRBV6-5 | TGTGCCAGCAGTCTGACAGGAACAGCTAACTATGGCTACACCTTC | CASSLTGTANYGYTF
TRBD1 | few | TRBJ1-4 | TRBV5-1 | TGCGCCAGCAGGCCCGGACAGGGAGTTGAAAAACTGTTTTTT | CASRPGQGVEKLFF
- | - | TRBJ2-7 | TRBV19 | TGTGCCAGTAGTATTGGCGGACTTAGGGCCTACGAGCAGTACTTC | CASSIGGLRAYEQYF
- | - | TRBJ2-2 | TRBV10-2 | TGCGCCAGCATTCTGAATGGGGGCCTCTACACCGGGGAGCTGTTTTTT | CASILNGGLYTGELFF
TRBD1 | few | TRBJ1-2 | TRBV29-1 | TGCAGCGTTGGGGACAGGGGCCGGGGGGGCTACACCTTC | CSVGDRGRGGYTF
TRBD1 | once | TRBJ1-4 | TRBV9 | TGTGCCAGCAGCGTCGCAGGGGGTGATGAAAAACTGTTTTTT | CASSVAGGDEKLFF
TRBD2 | - | TRBJ2-7 | TRBV5-1 | TGCGCCAGCAGGTTGGATCTAGCGGTCTACGAGCAGTACTTC | CASRLDLAVYEQYF